Listed here are 10 T cell receptor beta chains from one sample, sequenced in a study of blood T cells in healthy people across ages (dated by TCRdb to the mid-2010s). Receptor libraries were prepared by 5' RACE. A second roughly 7 to 12 cycle PCR used a sample-barcoded 5' primer and a J-beta primer mix. TCRdb reran the public reads through fastp at Q25 and MiXCR, keeping productive beta chains. A single entry per CDR3 protein holds the most common genes and DNA from its merged rows. The table for this sample lists approximately 2,000,000 distinct CDR3 sequences; roughly two fifths of them were counted only once. The ten largest clonotypes hold more than 20% of the sample. Input material: blood. These receptor sequences come from a human donor in good health.

J is TRBJ2-3 and V is TRBV5-1; TRBD1 matches at 9 bases. The junction had 5 bases not matched to a gene; V was cut back by 3 bases and J by 0 bases. The germline CDR1 and CDR2 sequences are SGHRS and YFSETQ. This CDR3 region has 16 residues. CDR3 sequence reads: CASSSDGQGSTDTQYF. The CDR3 DNA reads TGCGCCAGCAGCTCAGATGGACAGGGGAGCACAGATACGCAGTATTTT.

The sample holds a few counts of this clonotype. This rearrangement joins TRBV5-1 to TRBJ2-1; no clear D. The germline gives CDR1 SGHRS, CDR2 YFSETQ. Trimming removed 6 bases at V and 0 bases at J, with 13 bases between. The length of the CDR3 is 15 residues. In DNA, the CDR3 is TGCGCCAGCACCCTACAGATTAGCTCCTACAATGAGCAGTTCTTC. Translating it yields CASTLQISSYNEQFF.

The chain couples TRBV9 to TRBJ1-5, with 7 bases matching TRBD1. Trimming removed 2 bases from V and 6 bases from J; junction bases left unmatched: 8. The germline V gene encodes CDR1 SGDLS and CDR2 YYNGEE. CDR3 length: 15 amino acids. CDR3 DNA sequence: TGTGCCAGCAGCGTCACCGGGACAGCGAGTCAGCCCCAGCATTTT. Translating it yields CASSVTGTASQPQHF.

This clonotype was detected only a few times. The rearrangement joins TRBV11-3 to TRBJ2-3; D might be TRBD2 (5 bases). Germline CDR1 is SGHNT and CDR2 is YENEEA. V was pared by 6 bases and J by 6 bases, with 10 bases between. The CDR3 runs to 12 residues. The CDR3 is CASSNPGDTQYF. The CDR3 bases are TGTGCCAGCAGTAATCCGGGGGATACGCAGTATTTT.

Only a few counts were recorded for this clonotype. The J gene is TRBJ2-1, the V gene TRBV20-1; tentative D call: TRBD1 (6 bases). The germline CDR1 and CDR2 sequences are DFQATT and SNEGSKA (reference sequence). The CDR3 loop spans 15 amino acids. V lost 3 bases and J 0 bases, leaving 12 bases between the germline ends. CDR3 protein: CSASSGAFSYNEQFF. The CDR3 coding sequence is TGCAGTGCTAGTTCAGGGGCCTTCTCCTACAATGAGCAGTTCTTC.

The chain joins TRBV9 to TRBJ2-4; 7 bases line up with TRBD1. With the DNA end fitting TRBJ2-5 better, the J assignment may be wrong. The V gene's germline CDR1 is SGDLS and CDR2 YYNGEE. The CDR3 is 15 amino acids. The CDR3 reads CASSVAVTGEETQYF. CDR3 bases: TGTGCCAGCAGCGTAGCTGTTACAGGGGAAGAGACCCAGTACTTC.

There are a few counts of this clonotype. This chain joins TRBV4-2 and TRBJ2-1; D may match TRBD1 or TRBD2 (5 bases each). Germline-derived CDR1 and CDR2 are LGHNA and YNFKEQ. The CDR3 sequence is 16 residues long. V dropped 1 base and J dropped 5 bases, with 15 bases sitting between them. The CDR3 sequence is CASSQGGIPLDNEQFF. The DNA for the CDR3 is TGTGCCAGCAGCCAAGGGGGGATACCTTTGGACAATGAGCAGTTCTTC.

The chain recombines TRBV13 with TRBJ1-4; 7 bases line up with TRBD1. There are 15 residues in the CDR3. The J segment lost 10 bases and the V segment lost 3 bases, leaving 11 bases of the junction unmatched. CDR1 and CDR2 (germline): PRHDT, FYEKMQ (reference sequence). CDR3 DNA: TGTGCCAGCAGCTTTCAGGGGGTCCGGGTCGGAAAACTGTTTTTT. Translating it yields CASSFQGVRVGKLFF.

The chain joins TRBV29-1 to TRBJ1-5, with D tentatively TRBD1 (5 bases). V was trimmed by 1 base and J by 2 bases, leaving 9 bases between them. Germline loops: CDR1 SQVTM, CDR2 ANQGSEA. CDR3 length: 14 residues. The CDR3 DNA reads as TGCAGCGTTGAAGTGGGGGGGGGCAATCAGCCCCAGCATTTT. Its protein is CSVEVGGGNQPQHF.

This chain uses TRBV5-1 with TRBJ2-2, with D uncertain. The CDR3 runs 15 residues. V gave up 0 bases and J gave up 2 bases, with 8 bases separating them. The germline gives CDR1 SGHRS, CDR2 YFSETQ. Here the CDR3 reads CASSLDDPNTGELFF. CDR3 sequence (DNA): TGCGCCAGCAGCTTGGATGACCCTAACACCGGGGAGCTGTTTTTT.